This TCR beta chain was sequenced for a study of beta chain features in type 1 diabetes. On the study more broadly: There was similarity between patients and healthy donors in age, gender and cell yields. Study outcomes and limitations: All four CD4+ subsets of Type 1 diabetes patients contained TCRB CDR3s that were moderately but significantly shorter. The naive, central memory and Treg TCRB repertoires looked more alike in patients than they did in healthy donors.

A sort by CD45RO/CCR7/CD25/CD127/CD95/CD27 yielded CD4+ naive, central memory, regulatory and stem cell-like memory cells. For this clone: Antigen: not known.

Germline CDR1 reads SQVTM; CDR2 reads ANQGSEA. This CDR3 spans 15 amino acids. Trimming removed 0 bases from V and 2 bases from J, with 12 bases in between. The study reverse transcribed the entire isolated RNA, so it sequenced expressed TCRB transcripts. Data came from immunoSEQ multiplex PCR; TCRdb stores just in-frame clones and leaves some out. The sample yields about 25,000 clones, 49% seen once. This TCR was sampled from a man aged 25-45 years with type 1 diabetes. The sequenced material came from stem cell memory CD4+ T cells from blood. The rearrangement uses TRBV29-1 and TRBJ2-3; D is possibly TRBD2 (6 bases). Written as DNA, the CDR3 is TGCAGCGTTGAAGAGGGGCTAGCGACCACAGATACGCAGTATTTT. Amino acids: CSVEEGLATTDTQYF.